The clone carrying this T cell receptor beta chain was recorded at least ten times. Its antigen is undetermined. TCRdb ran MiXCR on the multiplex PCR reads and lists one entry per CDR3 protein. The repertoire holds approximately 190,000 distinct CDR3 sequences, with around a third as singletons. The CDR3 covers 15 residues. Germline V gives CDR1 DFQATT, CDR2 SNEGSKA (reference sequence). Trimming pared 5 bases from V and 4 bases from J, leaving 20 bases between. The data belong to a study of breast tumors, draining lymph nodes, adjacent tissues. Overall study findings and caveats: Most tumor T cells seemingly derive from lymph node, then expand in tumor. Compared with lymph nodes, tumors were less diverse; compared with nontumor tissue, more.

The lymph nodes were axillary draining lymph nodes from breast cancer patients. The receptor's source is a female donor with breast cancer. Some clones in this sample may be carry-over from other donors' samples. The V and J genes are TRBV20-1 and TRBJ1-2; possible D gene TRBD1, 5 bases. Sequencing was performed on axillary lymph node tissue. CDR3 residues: CSAPGTARLSYGYTF. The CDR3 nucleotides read TGCAGTGCTCCCGGGACCGCCCGCTTAAGCTATGGCTACACCTTC.